This T cell receptor (beta chain) was recorded in a study of identical twins. Each CDR3 protein gets one entry after TCRdb re-called the 5' RACE reads with MiXCR. The sample shows a few hundred thousand distinct CDR3 sequences, nearly 10% of them seen only once. Germline V gene data show CDR1 as SEHNR and CDR2 as FQNEAQ (reference sequence). The ends lost 1 base at V and 5 bases at J; junction bases unmatched: 1. The CDR3 sequence is 14 residues long. Broader study findings: Twin-shared out-of-frame alpha sequences were enriched for low generation probability. Analyses based on zero insertions could be partly confounded by invariant MAIT and iNKT cells. The study reached conclusions through statistical analysis that was cross-sectional, not following the same donors. The study found that models underestimated out-of-frame TCR alpha sharing in monozygotic twins.

This clonotype has a count of ten or more. Its antigen is currently unknown. The sample was also reused in another study, on yellow fever vaccine responses in identical twins.

This TCR derives from a woman under 30 in good health. This chain links TRBV7-9 with TRBJ2-3; 9 bases align to TRBD2. Sequenced material: PBMCs. CDR3 sequence reads: CASSLVLAGDTQYF. The CDR3 coding sequence is TGTGCCAGCAGCTTAGTACTAGCGGGAGATACGCAGTATTTT.